The 6 T cell receptor beta chains given below trace back to one sample, sequenced in a study of a mutant IDH1 vaccine in newly diagnosed glioma. Clones were read by immunoSEQ multiplex PCR, and TCRdb kept only the in-frame ones, dropping some. The sample carries 24,000 or so clones, 84% recorded once. Their antigen targets remain unknown. Time point described: week 47, end of study. Doses comprised 300 ug of mutant IDH1 20-mer peptide each, plus topical imiquimod. The sequencing here drew on PBMCs, taken from a glioma patient whose treatment included an IDH1 peptide vaccine. The receptors were sampled from a man in his forties with glioma.

This sequence joins TRBV19 and TRBJ1-2; D perhaps matches TRBD1 (5 bases). Trimming removed 5 bases at V and 7 bases at J, with 26 bases between. This CDR3 region has 17 residues. Looked up from germline, CDR1 is LNHDA and CDR2 is SQIVND (reference sequence). The CDR3 loop reads CASSGSGDSHVLGGYTF. CDR3 DNA sequence: TGTGCCAGTAGTGGATCCGGTGACAGCCATGTCCTAGGTGGCTACACCTTC.

V gene TRBV7-9 combines with J gene TRBJ2-7, with a tentative D call TRBD1 (6 bases). The CDR3 loop spans 11 amino acids. CDR1 and CDR2 (germline): SEHNR, FQNEAQ (reference sequence). Trimming took off 5 bases at V and 7 bases at J, with 9 bases between the two ends. The CDR3 here is CASSLTGEQYF. The CDR3 nucleotides are TGTGCCAGCAGCCTCACAGGGGAGCAGTACTTC.

This chain connects TRBV5-4 to TRBJ1-1; no clear D gene. Deletions cut 3 bases from V and 0 bases from J, with 12 bases between. CDR3 length: 15 amino acids. Germline V gene sequence: CDR1 SGHNT, CDR2 YYREEE (reference sequence). DNA for the CDR3: TGTGCCAGCAGCTCACGACTTACTATGAACACTGAAGCTTTCTTT. This encodes CASSSRLTMNTEAFF.

A single count supports this clone. The rearrangement links TRBV5-1 to TRBJ2-3; the D is unclear. Per germline, CDR1 SGHRS and CDR2 YFSETQ. This CDR3 has 15 residues. V dropped 4 bases and J dropped 0 bases, with 12 bases sitting between them. In DNA, the CDR3 is TGCGCCAGCAGCCCCGAACGGCGGAGCACAGATACGCAGTATTTT. Translated, it gives CASSPERRSTDTQYF.

The rearrangement links TRBV7-2 to TRBJ1-5; 7 bases align to TRBD1. The CDR3 runs to 13 residues. Germline trimming cut 1 base from V and 8 bases from J; bases unmatched to any gene: 2. The germline V gene encodes CDR1 SGHTA and CDR2 FQGNSA. This chain's CDR3 is CASSLGQGEPQHF. The DNA for the CDR3 is TGTGCCAGCAGCTTAGGACAGGGTGAGCCCCAGCATTTT. Looking up the rest from reference TRBV7-2 and TRBJ1-5 gives the full variable domain: GAGVSQSPSNKVTEKGKDVELRCDPISGHTALYWYRQSLGQGLEFLIYFQGNSAPDKSGLPSDRFSAERTGGSVSTLTIQRTQQEDSAVYLCASSLGQGEPQHFGDGTRLSIL.

V usage is TRBV28 and J usage is TRBJ1-4, with D perhaps TRBD1 (5 bases). Trimming took off 6 bases at V and 5 bases at J, with 10 bases between the two ends. The CDR3 runs 13 residues. Germline CDR1 and CDR2: MDHEN and SYDVKM. CDR3: CASRRDGNEKLFF. The DNA of the CDR3 is TGTGCCAGCAGGCGGGACGGAAATGAAAAACTGTTTTTT. Combining the CDR3 with reference TRBV28 and TRBJ1-4 gives the whole variable domain DVKVTQSSRYLVKRTGEKVFLECVQDMDHENMFWYRQDPGLGLRLIYFSYDVKMKEKGDIPEGYSVSREKKERFSLILESASTNQTSMYLCASRRDGNEKLFFGSGTQLSVL.